A selection of T cell receptor beta chains follows, all from one sample in a study of blood T cell repertoires in COVID-19. Generated by immunoSEQ multiplex PCR, the TCRdb table keeps only in-frame clones and is missing some. In the table there are roughly 200,000 clones, roughly 86% of which are singletons. The source material was PBMCs or T cells enriched from blood (not recorded which). These receptor sequences come from a man aged 40-49 years with acute COVID-19. Each CDR3 is given with its conserved first and last residue. Each record gives: D gene, V gene, CDR3 length, clone size, J gene, CDR3 DNA, CDR3 protein. The D gene is left open where the match is weak. Not all rows give a size; the values are once, few, many and, for expanded clones, a class.

D gene: TRBD2
V gene: TRBV27
CDR3 length: 16
clone size: NA
J gene: TRBJ2-5
CDR3 DNA: TGTGCCAGCAGGAAGGAACTAGCGGGATCTCAGGAGACCCAGTACTTC
CDR3 protein: CASRKELAGSQETQYF

D gene: TRBD2
V gene: TRBV7-9
CDR3 length: 17
clone size: few
J gene: TRBJ2-1
CDR3 DNA: TGTGCCAGCAGCTTATTGGGTAGCGGGAAAGGATACAATGAGCAGTTCTTC
CDR3 protein: CASSLLGSGKGYNEQFF

D gene: NA
V gene: TRBV28
CDR3 length: 14
clone size: NA
J gene: TRBJ1-1
CDR3 DNA: TGTGCCAGCATCAGGGTAACCCTGAACACTGAAGCTTTCTTT
CDR3 protein: CASIRVTLNTEAFF

D gene: NA
V gene: TRBV10-1
CDR3 length: 13
clone size: NA
J gene: TRBJ1-5
CDR3 DNA: TGCGCCTGCGGACTCCCCTGCCATCAGCCCCAGCATTTT
CDR3 protein: CACGLPCHQPQHF

D gene: TRBD1
V gene: TRBV5-8
CDR3 length: 14
clone size: NA
J gene: TRBJ2-5
CDR3 DNA: TGTGCCAGCAGCCCTACAGGGGTCAGCGAGACCCAGTACTTC
CDR3 protein: CASSPTGVSETQYF

D gene: NA
V gene: TRBV2
CDR3 length: 12
clone size: NA
J gene: TRBJ2-7
CDR3 DNA: TGTGCCGTTCGAGGGAGTTCCTACGAGCAGTACTTC
CDR3 protein: CAVRGSSYEQYF

D gene: TRBD1
V gene: TRBV5-1
CDR3 length: 14
clone size: NA
J gene: TRBJ2-5
CDR3 DNA: TGCGCCAGCAGCTTCATGACAGGGTCAGAGACCCAGTACTTC
CDR3 protein: CASSFMTGSETQYF

D gene: NA
V gene: TRBV10-3
CDR3 length: 12
clone size: NA
J gene: TRBJ2-7
CDR3 DNA: TGTGCCATCAGTGAGTACAGGTACGAGCAGTACTTC
CDR3 protein: CAISEYRYEQYF

D gene: NA
V gene: TRBV27
CDR3 length: 13
clone size: NA
J gene: TRBJ1-1
CDR3 DNA: TGTGCCAGCAGGCAGGGGAGGAACACTGAAGCTTTCTTT
CDR3 protein: CASRQGRNTEAFF

D gene: NA
V gene: TRBV28
CDR3 length: 15
clone size: few
J gene: TRBJ1-3
CDR3 DNA: TGTGCCAGCAGTCCTTCTCATAGAGGGCGGGACACCATATATTTT
CDR3 protein: CASSPSHRGRDTIYF

D gene: NA
V gene: TRBV28
CDR3 length: 15
clone size: NA
J gene: TRBJ2-1
CDR3 DNA: TGTGCCAGCAGTTTACCAGCGGTCAGGGGTAATGAGCAGTTCTTC
CDR3 protein: CASSLPAVRGNEQFF

D gene: NA
V gene: TRBV6-5
CDR3 length: 12
clone size: NA
J gene: TRBJ2-5
CDR3 DNA: TGTGCCAGCAGTTGGACTGAAGAGACCCAGTACTTC
CDR3 protein: CASSWTEETQYF